These 4 T cell receptor beta chains were sequenced from one sample in a study of identical twins. TCRdb re-analysed the 5' RACE reads in MiXCR, keeping a single row per CDR3 protein. The data contain approximately 890,000 distinct CDR3 sequences, 12% of them singletons. These data were likewise used in another study, on yellow fever vaccine responses in identical twins.

Sequenced sample: PBMCs. These receptors originate from a young woman in good health.

This chain links TRBV5-1 with TRBJ2-2, with D possibly TRBD2 on 7 matching bases. CDR1 is SGHRS and CDR2 is YFSETQ in the germline V gene. This CDR3 has 15 residues. Trimming took off 1 base at V and 7 bases at J, with 14 bases between the two ends. The CDR3 DNA sequence: TGCGCCAGCAGCTTGATCGGCGGGGGCGTCGGGGAGCTGTTTTTT. Translating gives CASSLIGGGVGELFF.

This clonotype has more than one count but fewer than ten. J is TRBJ2-1 and V is TRBV5-1, with TRBD2 matching 14 bases. Trimming took 4 bases from V and 6 from J; bases not matched to a gene: 3. Germline CDR1 SGHRS, CDR2 YFSETQ. The CDR3 contains 15 residues. The CDR3 loop reads CASSGTSGSPNEQFF. The CDR3 region has the DNA TGCGCCAGCAGCGGGACTAGCGGGAGCCCCAATGAGCAGTTCTTC.

J is TRBJ2-2 and V is TRBV24-1; D uncertain. The CDR3 contains 17 residues. Germline V gene sequence: CDR1 KGHDR, CDR2 SFDVKD. V lost 3 bases and J 0 bases, leaving 13 bases between the germline ends. The CDR3 sequence: CATSDPGPTTNTGELFF. CDR3 bases: TGTGCCACCAGTGATCCGGGCCCAACTACGAACACCGGGGAGCTGTTTTTT.

There are many counts of this clonotype. The chain is built from TRBV4-1 and TRBJ2-1; D remains ambiguous. Germline-derived CDR1 and CDR2 are MGHRA and YSYEKL. The CDR3 is 13 amino acids. V was trimmed by 0 bases and J by 9 bases, leaving 9 bases between them. The CDR3 nucleotides are TGCGCCAGCAGCCAAGATATTGTGGGTGAGCAGTTCTTC. It yields the protein CASSQDIVGEQFF.